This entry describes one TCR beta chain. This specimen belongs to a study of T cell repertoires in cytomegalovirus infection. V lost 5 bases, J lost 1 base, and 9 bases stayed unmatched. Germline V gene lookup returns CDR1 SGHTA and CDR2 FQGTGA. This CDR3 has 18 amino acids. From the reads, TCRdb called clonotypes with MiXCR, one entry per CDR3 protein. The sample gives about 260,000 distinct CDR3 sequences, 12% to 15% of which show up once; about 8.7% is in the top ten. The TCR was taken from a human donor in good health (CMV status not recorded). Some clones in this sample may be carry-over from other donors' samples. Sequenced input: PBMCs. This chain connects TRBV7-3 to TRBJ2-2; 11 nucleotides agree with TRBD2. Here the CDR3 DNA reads TGTGCCAGCAGCCTCGTAGCGGGACTAGCGGTGAACACCGGGGAGCTGTTTTTT. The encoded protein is CASSLVAGLAVNTGELFF.